This is a list of T cell receptor beta chains from one sample in a study of early T cells in non-severe SARS-CoV-2 infection. A single record per CDR3 protein comes from TCRdb applying MiXCR to the 5' RACE reads. This sample has around 76,000 distinct CDR3 sequences, with roughly 15% found just once. The sequencing here drew on whole blood, taken at baseline. Receptor source: an adult who was a healthcare worker with PCR-confirmed SARS-CoV-2 infection or an uninfected control (not recorded which). Both conserved end residues are part of each CDR3. A D gene is named only where the DNA matches it firmly. Clone size is shown for a subset of rows, as once, few, many or a class of expanded clone.

j_call,v_call,clone_size,d_call,cdr3_aa,cdr3_nt
TRBJ2-2,TRBV2,-,-,CASSEAVVGELFF,TGTGCCAGCAGTGAAGCGGTAGTCGGGGAGCTGTTTTTT
TRBJ2-5,TRBV3-1,few,TRBD2,CASSQDPSSGPQETQYF,TGTGCCAGCAGCCAAGATCCCTCTAGCGGACCACAAGAGACCCAGTACTTC
TRBJ1-2,TRBV20-1,few,TRBD1,CSASPGTGTGYTF,TGCAGTGCTAGCCCTGGGACAGGGACTGGCTACACCTTC
TRBJ2-7,TRBV7-6,many,TRBD2,CASSLASGGSYEQYF,TGTGCCAGCAGCTTAGCGTCCGGGGGGTCCTACGAGCAGTACTTC
TRBJ2-1,TRBV29-1,few,TRBD2,CSVEGSSGSGEQFF,TGCAGCGTTGAGGGTTCTAGCGGGAGTGGTGAGCAGTTCTTC
TRBJ2-7,TRBV7-9,few,TRBD1,CASSIRDSSYEQYF,TGTGCCAGCAGCATCCGGGACAGCTCCTACGAGCAGTACTTC
TRBJ2-4,TRBV21-1,-,-,CASSKGRPGTAKNIQYF,TGTGCCAGCAGCAAAGGGAGGCCCGGCACGGCCAAAAACATTCAGTACTTC
TRBJ1-2,TRBV28,few,TRBD1,CASRLSGTGGQGYTF,TGTGCCAGCAGACTCTCCGGGACAGGGGGGCAAGGCTACACCTTC
TRBJ2-5,TRBV12-3/TRBV12-4,-,TRBD2,CASSGTSVKETQYF,TGTGCCAGCAGTGGGACTAGCGTAAAAGAGACCCAGTACTTC
TRBJ1-1,TRBV2,many,-,CASSLSEGGDTEAFF,TGTGCCAGCAGCTTATCCGAAGGGGGGGACACTGAAGCTTTCTTT
TRBJ2-6,TRBV11-2,-,-,CASSTRTGPKANVLTF,TGTGCCAGCAGCACCCGGACCGGCCCGAAGGCCAACGTCCTGACTTTC
TRBJ2-2,TRBV20-1,-,-,CSAMAAGRSGELFF,TGCAGTGCTATGGCGGCAGGGCGCTCCGGGGAGCTGTTTTTT
TRBJ1-2,TRBV29-1,many,-,CSVGGRGYGYTF,TGCAGCGTTGGGGGGCGCGGCTATGGCTACACCTTC
TRBJ2-1,TRBV7-3,once,TRBD2,CASSSPELLAGVHNEQFF,TGTGCCAGCAGCTCCCCAGAACTACTAGCGGGAGTCCACAATGAGCAGTTCTTC
TRBJ2-1,TRBV15,-,TRBD1,CATSSGRDRGNNEQFF,TGTGCCACCAGCAGTGGCCGGGACAGGGGGAACAATGAGCAGTTCTTC
TRBJ1-1,TRBV7-2,-,-,CASSARQHMNTEAFF,TGTGCCAGCAGCGCTCGACAGCACATGAACACTGAAGCTTTCTTT
TRBJ2-7,TRBV28,few,-,CASTQNTRQYF,TGTGCCAGCACCCAGAATACTCGGCAGTACTTC
TRBJ2-7,TRBV5-4,many,-,CASSLGGTSSYEQYF,TGTGCCAGCAGCTTGGGCGGGACGAGCTCCTACGAGCAGTACTTC
TRBJ2-7,TRBV15,many,-,CATSRGPGAYEQYF,TGTGCCACCAGCAGAGGGCCGGGAGCCTACGAGCAGTACTTC
TRBJ2-1,TRBV7-9,-,-,CASSLSVVWLSSYNEQFF,TGTGCCAGCAGCTTATCGGTAGTCTGGCTTAGCTCCTACAATGAGCAGTTCTTC
TRBJ2-7,TRBV28,-,-,CASISGLSYEQYF,TGTGCCAGCATCAGCGGACTTTCCTACGAGCAGTACTTC
TRBJ2-3,TRBV12-3/TRBV12-4,many,TRBD1,CASSSRQGPDTQYF,TGTGCCAGCAGTAGTCGACAGGGCCCAGATACGCAGTATTTT
TRBJ2-1,TRBV30,-,-,CAWSAPRRSYNEQFF,TGTGCCTGGAGTGCCCCCAGGCGATCCTACAATGAGCAGTTCTTC
TRBJ2-1,TRBV20-1,-,TRBD2,CSSSTSGRGNEQFF,TGCAGCTCCTCGACTAGCGGGAGGGGCAATGAGCAGTTCTTC
TRBJ2-1,TRBV5-4,few,TRBD1,CATQGALAYNEQFF,TGTGCCACCCAGGGGGCATTAGCTTACAATGAGCAGTTCTTC
TRBJ2-7,TRBV2,-,-,CAGSEDRDNSYEQYF,TGTGCCGGCAGTGAAGACCGGGACAACTCCTACGAGCAGTACTTC
TRBJ2-7,TRBV20-1,few,-,CSARDQGRSYEQYF,TGCAGTGCTAGAGATCAGGGTCGGAGTTACGAGCAGTACTTC
TRBJ2-1,TRBV5-1,few,-,CASSLIGDSGNEQFF,TGCGCCAGCAGCTTGATAGGAGATTCCGGCAATGAGCAGTTCTTC
TRBJ2-7,TRBV2,few,-,CASSDVYEQYF,TGTGCCAGCAGTGACGTCTACGAGCAGTACTTC
TRBJ1-2,TRBV4-1,-,-,CASSQGTANYGYTF,TGCGCCAGCAGCCAAGGAACAGCCAACTATGGCTACACCTTC
TRBJ2-7,TRBV30,few,TRBD1,CAWTAGQGNEQYF,TGTGCCTGGACCGCCGGACAGGGGAACGAGCAGTACTTC
TRBJ2-2,TRBV5-1,few,-,CASSLEASGELFF,TGCGCCAGCAGCTTGGAAGCGTCCGGGGAGCTGTTTTTT
TRBJ1-2,TRBV6-1,few,-,CASSESGEYGYTF,TGTGCCAGCAGTGAAAGTGGGGAATATGGCTACACCTTC
TRBJ2-1,TRBV2,few,TRBD2,CASTSGSYNEQFF,TGTGCCAGTACTAGCGGCTCCTACAATGAGCAGTTCTTC
TRBJ2-4,TRBV12-3/TRBV12-4,many,TRBD1,CASSQDRVGAKNIQYF,TGTGCCAGCAGCCAAGACAGGGTAGGGGCCAAAAACATTCAGTACTTC
TRBJ1-1,TRBV30,few,-,CAWSYAGNTEAFF,TGTGCCTGGAGTTACGCGGGCAACACTGAAGCTTTCTTT
TRBJ1-2,TRBV3-1,many,-,CASSPWTVHYGYTF,TGTGCCAGCAGCCCTTGGACAGTCCACTATGGCTACACCTTC
TRBJ1-5,TRBV7-8,few,-,CASSLAQDQPQHF,TGTGCCAGCAGCTTAGCGCAGGATCAGCCCCAGCATTTT
TRBJ1-2,TRBV29-1,once,TRBD1,CSVGQTGEDYGYTF,TGCAGCGTTGGGCAGACAGGGGAGGACTATGGCTACACCTTC
TRBJ2-7,TRBV7-2,-,TRBD2,CASSLGPGGEYEQYF,TGTGCCAGCAGCTTAGGCCCGGGAGGGGAGTACGAGCAGTACTTC
TRBJ2-1,TRBV14,-,-,CASSQEEGADFNEQFF,TGTGCCAGCAGCCAAGAGGAAGGCGCAGACTTCAATGAGCAGTTCTTC
TRBJ2-1,TRBV27,-,TRBD2,CASSLTSGYFNEQFF,TGTGCCAGCAGTTTGACTAGCGGGTACTTCAATGAGCAGTTCTTC